The 13 T cell receptor beta chains reported below all come from one sample, sequenced in a study of shared T cell receptors in the human thymus. The protocol was immunoSEQ multiplex PCR, while the TCRdb copy is restricted to in-frame clones and leaves out a portion. The top ten hold roughly 0.0097% of the sample, which has about 610,000 clones, more than 75% seen once. The same data also contributed to another study, on human thymus T cells.

The sample was thymocytes. These receptors originate from a boy younger than two with a congenital heart defect.

This rearrangement joins TRBV14 to TRBJ1-2; 7 bases line up with TRBD1. The J segment lost 3 bases and the V segment lost 8 bases, leaving 12 bases of the junction unmatched. In germline, CDR1 is SGHDN, CDR2 FVKESK. This CDR3 has 15 residues. CDR3 residues: CASVQGSDKDYGYTF. CDR3 DNA sequence: TGTGCCAGCGTACAGGGGAGTGATAAGGACTATGGCTACACCTTC.

This clone was found once. The chain combines TRBV27 with TRBJ2-7; 7 nucleotides align to TRBD1. CDR3 size: 14 residues. The ends lost 0 bases at V and 8 bases at J; junction bases unmatched: 7. CDR1 is MNHEY, CDR2 SMNVEV, per germline (reference sequence). The CDR3: CASSLSGTVSQQYF. Here the CDR3 DNA reads TGTGCCAGCAGTTTATCCGGGACAGTGTCACAGCAGTACTTC.

This chain links TRBV5-6 with TRBJ1-1; D may be TRBD1 (5 bases). The CDR3 runs to 15 residues. V was clipped by 1 base and J by 0 bases, with 10 bases between them. Germline CDR1 SGHDT, CDR2 YYEEEE. The DNA for the CDR3 is TGTGCCAGCAGCTTGAAGGGGTCCATGAACACTGAAGCTTTCTTT. Its protein is CASSLKGSMNTEAFF.

V is TRBV27 and J is TRBJ1-5; TRBD1 matches at 10 bases. This CDR3 contains 16 residues. From germline, CDR1 is MNHEY and CDR2 SMNVEV (reference sequence). V shed 6 bases and J 2 bases; nucleotides not matched to a gene: 7. This CDR3 is CASRTTGTGGNQPQHF. CDR3 DNA sequence: TGTGCCAGCAGAACTACCGGGACAGGGGGCAATCAGCCCCAGCATTTT.

V is TRBV4-3 and J is TRBJ2-7; TRBD1 aligns across 11 bases. Germline CDR1 and CDR2: LGHNA and YSLEER. V lost 1 base to trimming and J lost 2 bases; unmatched junction nucleotides: 13. The CDR3 is 19 amino acids. CDR3 bases: TGCGCCAGCAGCCAAGGATTTCCGGGGACAGGGGGATTCCCCTACGAGCAGTACTTC. The encoded protein is CASSQGFPGTGGFPYEQYF.

The genes are TRBV15 and TRBJ2-3; 11 bases are a match to TRBD2. Unmatched junction bases numbered 12, after V lost 0 bases and J lost 4 bases. This CDR3 spans 19 amino acids. CDR1 and CDR2 from the germline V gene are LNHNV and YYDKDF (reference sequence). The CDR3 reads CATSRELVAGGGRPDTQYF. The DNA of the CDR3 is TGTGCCACCAGCAGAGAATTGGTAGCGGGAGGGGGGCGGCCAGATACGCAGTATTTT.

This rearrangement joins TRBV6-6 to TRBJ2-7; 8 bases match TRBD1. The V segment lost 1 base and the J segment 6 bases; nucleotides outside the gene matches: 8. The CDR3 loop spans 15 amino acids. CDR1 is MNHNY, CDR2 SVGAGI, per germline (reference sequence). The CDR3 DNA sequence: TGTGCCAGCAGTTACTTTCCGGGACAGGCTACCGAGCAGTACTTC. The encoded protein is CASSYFPGQATEQYF.

This sequence joins TRBV7-2 and TRBJ1-4, with 9 bases matching TRBD1. With 5 bases clipped from V and 8 bases from J, the junction kept 9 bases outside the gene matches. The CDR3 loop spans 15 amino acids. The germline V gene encodes CDR1 SGHTA and CDR2 FQGNSA. CDR3 loop: CASSVQGALGEKLFF. CDR3 DNA sequence: TGTGCCAGCAGCGTACAGGGGGCGCTGGGGGAAAAACTGTTTTTT.

The chain combines TRBV5-1 with TRBJ2-7; 8 positions match TRBD1. V shed 6 bases, J shed 3 bases, and the junction held 20 bases outside the gene matches. The V gene's germline CDR1 is SGHRS and CDR2 YFSETQ. The CDR3 runs 18 residues. CDR3 sequence: CASNPGISDREPNYEQYF. In DNA form, the CDR3 reads TGCGCCAGCAACCCAGGGATCTCGGACAGGGAACCCAACTACGAGCAGTACTTC.

This clone was seen once. The rearrangement uses TRBV7-2 and TRBJ2-3; D unclear. Germline V gene lookup returns CDR1 SGHTA and CDR2 FQGNSA. This CDR3 is 19 amino acids long. V shed 1 base and J shed 0 bases, with 20 bases lying between them. CDR3 loop: CASSLVSPVADISTDTQYF. The CDR3 DNA reads as TGTGCCAGCAGCTTAGTGAGCCCGGTGGCAGACATTAGCACAGATACGCAGTATTTT.

V and J are TRBV19 and TRBJ2-2; possibly TRBD1 for D (5 bases). CDR1 LNHDA and CDR2 SQIVND come from the germline V gene (reference sequence). The CDR3 has 15 amino acids. V lost 3 bases, J lost 4 bases, and 12 bases lay in between. The CDR3 sequence: CASSMDGALTGELFF. DNA of the CDR3: TGTGCCAGTAGTATGGATGGGGCCCTCACCGGGGAGCTGTTTTTT.

This chain connects TRBV2 to TRBJ2-1; 9 nucleotides line up with TRBD1. The germline CDR1 and CDR2 sequences are SNHLY and FYNNEI. The CDR3 loop spans 15 amino acids. The ends lost 3 bases at V and 6 bases at J; junction bases unmatched: 6. CDR3 in DNA: TGTGCCAGCAGTGAGAACAGGGGGCTTGTCAATGAGCAGTTCTTC. Its protein is CASSENRGLVNEQFF.

V gene TRBV5-1 combines with J gene TRBJ2-3; 11 bases map to TRBD2. Trimming cost V 1 base and J 1 base; bases outside gene matches: 8. The CDR3 totals 18 residues. Germline CDR1 and CDR2: SGHRS and YFSETQ. The CDR3 is CASSLFASGRWGTDTQYF. CDR3 nucleotide sequence: TGCGCCAGCAGCTTGTTTGCTAGCGGGAGGTGGGGCACAGATACGCAGTATTTT. Full variable domain (remainder filled in from reference TRBV5-1 and TRBJ2-3): KAGVTQTPRYLIKTRGQQVTLSCSPISGHRSVSWYQQTPGQGLQFLFEYFSETQRNKGNFPGRFSGRQFSNSRSEMNVSTLELGDSALYLCASSLFASGRWGTDTQYFGPGTRLTVL.